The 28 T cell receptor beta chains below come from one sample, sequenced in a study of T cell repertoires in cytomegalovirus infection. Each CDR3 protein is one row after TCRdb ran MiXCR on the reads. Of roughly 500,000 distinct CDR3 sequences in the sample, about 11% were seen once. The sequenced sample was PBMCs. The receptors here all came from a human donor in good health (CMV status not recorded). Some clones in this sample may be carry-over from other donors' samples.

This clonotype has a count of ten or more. CDR3 residues: CSARDLGLAGNEQFF. CDR3 in DNA: TGCAGTGCTAGAGACCTCGGACTAGCGGGCAATGAGCAGTTCTTC. V and J are TRBV20-1 and TRBJ2-1, with 11 nucleotides matching TRBD2. CDR1 DFQATT and CDR2 SNEGSKA come from the germline V gene (reference sequence). This CDR3 has 15 residues. Trimming took 0 bases from V and 6 from J; bases not matched to a gene: 4.

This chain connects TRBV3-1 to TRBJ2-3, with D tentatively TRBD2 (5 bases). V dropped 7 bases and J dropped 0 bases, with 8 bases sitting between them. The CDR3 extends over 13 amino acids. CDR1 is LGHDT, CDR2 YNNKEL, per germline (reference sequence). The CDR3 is CASTRTSTDTQYF. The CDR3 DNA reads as TGTGCCAGCACGCGGACTAGCACAGATACGCAGTATTTT.

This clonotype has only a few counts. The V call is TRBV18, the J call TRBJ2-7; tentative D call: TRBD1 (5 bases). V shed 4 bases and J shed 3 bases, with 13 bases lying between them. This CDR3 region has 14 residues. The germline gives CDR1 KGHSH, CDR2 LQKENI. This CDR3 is CASSREPGNYEQYF. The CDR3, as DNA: TGTGCCAGCTCACGTGAGCCAGGGAACTACGAGCAGTACTTC.

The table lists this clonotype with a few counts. The CDR3 DNA reads TGTGCCACCAGCAGAGGATCCGCGGGACTAGCGGGTCATGAGCAGTTCTTC. It codes for CATSRGSAGLAGHEQFF. This sequence joins TRBV15 and TRBJ2-1; 12 nucleotides agree with TRBD2. After removal of 1 base from V and 8 bases from J, the junction contained 9 bases not matched to a gene. Germline CDR1 and CDR2: LNHNV and YYDKDF (reference sequence). The CDR3 spans 17 residues.

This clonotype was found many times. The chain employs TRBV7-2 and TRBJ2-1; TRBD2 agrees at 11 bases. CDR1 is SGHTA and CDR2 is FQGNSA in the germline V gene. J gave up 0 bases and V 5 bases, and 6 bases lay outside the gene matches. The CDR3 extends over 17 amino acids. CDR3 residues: CASSDGSGGGSYNEQFF. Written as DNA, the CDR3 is TGTGCCAGCAGCGATGGTAGCGGGGGGGGCTCCTACAATGAGCAGTTCTTC.

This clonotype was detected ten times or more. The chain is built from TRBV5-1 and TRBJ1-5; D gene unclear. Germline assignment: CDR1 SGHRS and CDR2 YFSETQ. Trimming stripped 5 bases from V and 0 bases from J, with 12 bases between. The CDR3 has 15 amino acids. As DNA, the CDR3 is TGCGCCAGCAGTCCGGGAGAATATAGCAATCAGCCCCAGCATTTT. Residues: CASSPGEYSNQPQHF.

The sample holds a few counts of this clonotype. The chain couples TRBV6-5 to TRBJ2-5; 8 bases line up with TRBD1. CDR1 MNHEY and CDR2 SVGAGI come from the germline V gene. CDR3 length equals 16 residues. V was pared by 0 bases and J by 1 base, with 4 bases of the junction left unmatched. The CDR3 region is CASSYSGTGFQETQYF. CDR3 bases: TGTGCCAGCAGTTACTCCGGGACAGGTTTCCAAGAGACCCAGTACTTC.

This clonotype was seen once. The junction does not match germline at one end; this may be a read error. DNA for the CDR3: TGTACCAGCAGCCCGGACAGGAATTATGGCTACACCTTC. The encoded protein is CTSSPDRNYGYTF. The chain carries TRBV7-3 and TRBJ1-2, with 7 bases lining up with TRBD1. The CDR3 has 13 residues. Germline CDR1 reads SGHTA; CDR2 reads FQGTGA.

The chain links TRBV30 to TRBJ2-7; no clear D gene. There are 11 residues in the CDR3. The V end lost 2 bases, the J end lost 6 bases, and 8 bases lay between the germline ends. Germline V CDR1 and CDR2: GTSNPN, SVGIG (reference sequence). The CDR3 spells CAWSPGFEQYF. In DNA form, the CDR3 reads TGTGCCTGGAGTCCGGGTTTCGAGCAGTACTTC.

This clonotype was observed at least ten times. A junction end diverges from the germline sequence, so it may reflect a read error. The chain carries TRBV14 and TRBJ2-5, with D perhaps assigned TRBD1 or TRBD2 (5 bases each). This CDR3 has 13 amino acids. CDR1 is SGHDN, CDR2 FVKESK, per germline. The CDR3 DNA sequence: TGTGCCAGCAACCAAGTGAGGGGCGAGACCCAGTACTTC. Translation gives CASNQVRGETQYF.

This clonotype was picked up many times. This chain's CDR3 is CASKNLGTQYF. DNA for the CDR3: TGTGCCTCGAAGAACTTGGGGACCCAGTACTTC. The chain joins TRBV19 to TRBJ2-5; no firm D call. CDR1 is LNHDA, CDR2 SQIVND, per germline (reference sequence). Trimming shortened V by 11 bases and J by 7 bases, and 14 bases separated the two germline ends. The CDR3 runs to 11 residues. The full variable domain, with the rest looked up from reference TRBV19 and TRBJ2-5, is DGGITQSPKYLFRKEGQNVTLSCEQNLNHDAMYWYRQDPGQGLRLIYYSQIVNDFQKGDIAEGYSVSREKKESFPLTVTSAQKNPTAFYLCASKNLGTQYFGPGTRLLVL.

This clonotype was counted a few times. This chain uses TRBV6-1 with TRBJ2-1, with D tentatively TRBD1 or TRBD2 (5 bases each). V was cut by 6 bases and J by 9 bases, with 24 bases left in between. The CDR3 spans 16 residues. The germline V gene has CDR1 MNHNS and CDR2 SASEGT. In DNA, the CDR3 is TGTGCCAGCAGAGAAACAGACAGCGGCCTTCACAGTGAGCAGTTCTTC. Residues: CASRETDSGLHSEQFF.

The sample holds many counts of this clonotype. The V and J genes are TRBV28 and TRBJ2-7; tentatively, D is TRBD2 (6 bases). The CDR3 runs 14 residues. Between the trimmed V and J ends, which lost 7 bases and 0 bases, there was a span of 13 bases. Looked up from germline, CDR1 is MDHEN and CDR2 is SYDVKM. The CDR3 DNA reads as TGTGCCAGCAAGCGGGTCCGAAACTCCTACGAGCAGTACTTC. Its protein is CASKRVRNSYEQYF. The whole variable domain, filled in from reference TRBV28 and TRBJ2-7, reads DVKVTQSSRYLVKRTGEKVFLECVQDMDHENMFWYRQDPGLGLRLIYFSYDVKMKEKGDIPEGYSVSREKKERFSLILESASTNQTSMYLCASKRVRNSYEQYFGPGTRLTVT.

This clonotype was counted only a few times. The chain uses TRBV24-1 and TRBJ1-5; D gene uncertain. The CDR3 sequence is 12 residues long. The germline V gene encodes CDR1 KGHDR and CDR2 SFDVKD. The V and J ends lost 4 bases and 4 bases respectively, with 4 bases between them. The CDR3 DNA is TGTGCCACCAGTGACGGAAATCAGCCCCAGCATTTT. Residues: CATSDGNQPQHF.

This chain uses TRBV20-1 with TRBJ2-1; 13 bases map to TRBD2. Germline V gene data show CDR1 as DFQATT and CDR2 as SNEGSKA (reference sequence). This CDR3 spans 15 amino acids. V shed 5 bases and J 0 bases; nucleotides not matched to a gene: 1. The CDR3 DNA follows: TGCAGTGCTGGGACTAGCGGGACCTCCTACAATGAGCAGTTCTTC. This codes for CSAGTSGTSYNEQFF.

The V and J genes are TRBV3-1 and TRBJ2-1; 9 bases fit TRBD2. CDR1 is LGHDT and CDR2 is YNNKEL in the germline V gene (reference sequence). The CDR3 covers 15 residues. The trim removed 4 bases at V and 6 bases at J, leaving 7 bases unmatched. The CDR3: CASSLALAGLNEQFF. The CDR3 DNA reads TGTGCCAGCAGCCTCGCGCTAGCGGGGCTCAATGAGCAGTTCTTC.

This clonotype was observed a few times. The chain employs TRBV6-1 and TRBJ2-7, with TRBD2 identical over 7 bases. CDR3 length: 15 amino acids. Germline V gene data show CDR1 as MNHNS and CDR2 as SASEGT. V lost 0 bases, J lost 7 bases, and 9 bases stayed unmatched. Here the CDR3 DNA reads TGTGCCAGCAGTGAAGCGATGGGAGGGGTAGGGGAGCAGTACTTC. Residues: CASSEAMGGVGEQYF.

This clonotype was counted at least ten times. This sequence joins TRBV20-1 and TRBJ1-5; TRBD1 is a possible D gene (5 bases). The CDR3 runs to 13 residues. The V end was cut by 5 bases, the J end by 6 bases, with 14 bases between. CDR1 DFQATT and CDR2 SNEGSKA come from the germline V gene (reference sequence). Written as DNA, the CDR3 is TGCAGTGCTCGCACCAGGGAAACTCAGCCCCAGCATTTT. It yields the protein CSARTRETQPQHF.

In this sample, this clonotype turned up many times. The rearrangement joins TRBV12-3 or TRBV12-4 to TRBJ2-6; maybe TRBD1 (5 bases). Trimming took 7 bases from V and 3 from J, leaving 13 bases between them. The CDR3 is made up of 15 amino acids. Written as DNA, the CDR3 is TGTGCCAGCACCCAAAGGGGCAGTGGGGCCAACGTCCTGACTTTC. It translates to CASTQRGSGANVLTF.

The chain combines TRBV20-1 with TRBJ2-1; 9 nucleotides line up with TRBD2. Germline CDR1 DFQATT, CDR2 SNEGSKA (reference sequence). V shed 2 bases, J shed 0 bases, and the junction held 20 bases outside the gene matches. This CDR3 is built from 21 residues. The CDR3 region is CSARRPSGDPGPASSYNEQFF. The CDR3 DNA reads TGCAGTGCTAGACGTCCTAGCGGGGACCCTGGCCCTGCTAGCTCCTACAATGAGCAGTTCTTC.

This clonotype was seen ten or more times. CDR3 residues: CASSFTGGAESYNEQFF. CDR3 nucleotide sequence: TGTGCCAGCAGCTTCACAGGGGGCGCGGAGTCCTACAATGAGCAGTTCTTC. V and J are TRBV7-3 and TRBJ2-1; 9 bases line up with TRBD1. This CDR3 has 17 residues. V was pared by 3 bases and J by 1 base, with 7 bases of the junction left unmatched. The germline V gene has CDR1 SGHTA and CDR2 FQGTGA.

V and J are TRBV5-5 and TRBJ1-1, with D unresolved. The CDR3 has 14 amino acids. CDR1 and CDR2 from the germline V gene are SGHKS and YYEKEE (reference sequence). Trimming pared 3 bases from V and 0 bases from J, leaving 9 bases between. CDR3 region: CASSYRRLNTEAFF. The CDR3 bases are TGTGCCAGCAGCTACCGACGGTTGAACACTGAAGCTTTCTTT.

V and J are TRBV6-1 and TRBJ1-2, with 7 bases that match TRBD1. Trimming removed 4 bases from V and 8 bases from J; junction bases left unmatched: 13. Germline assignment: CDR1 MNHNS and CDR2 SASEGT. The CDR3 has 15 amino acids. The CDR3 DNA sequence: TGTGCCAGCAGTGTCTATTGGGACAGCGCTCTAGGCTACACCTTC. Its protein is CASSVYWDSALGYTF.

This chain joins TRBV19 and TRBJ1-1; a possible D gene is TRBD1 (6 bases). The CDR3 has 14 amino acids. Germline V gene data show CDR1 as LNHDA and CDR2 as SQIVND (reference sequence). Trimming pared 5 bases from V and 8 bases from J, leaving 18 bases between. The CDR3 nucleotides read TGTGCCAGTAGTCCCCCATATGACAGGCCAGAAGCTTTCTTT. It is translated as CASSPPYDRPEAFF.

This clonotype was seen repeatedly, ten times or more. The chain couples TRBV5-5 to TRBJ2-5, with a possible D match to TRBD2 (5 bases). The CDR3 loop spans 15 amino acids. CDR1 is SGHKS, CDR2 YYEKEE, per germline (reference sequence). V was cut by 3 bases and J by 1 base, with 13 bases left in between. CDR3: CASSSTAVFQETQYF. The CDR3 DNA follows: TGTGCCAGCAGCTCCACAGCGGTCTTCCAAGAGACCCAGTACTTC.

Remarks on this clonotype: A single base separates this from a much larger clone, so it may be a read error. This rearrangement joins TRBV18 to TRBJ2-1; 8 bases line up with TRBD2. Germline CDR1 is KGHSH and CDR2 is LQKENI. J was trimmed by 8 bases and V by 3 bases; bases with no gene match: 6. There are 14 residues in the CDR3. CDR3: CASSPRSTSDEQFF. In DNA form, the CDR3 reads TGTGCCAGCTCACCTAGATCGACTAGCGATGAGCAGTTCTTC.

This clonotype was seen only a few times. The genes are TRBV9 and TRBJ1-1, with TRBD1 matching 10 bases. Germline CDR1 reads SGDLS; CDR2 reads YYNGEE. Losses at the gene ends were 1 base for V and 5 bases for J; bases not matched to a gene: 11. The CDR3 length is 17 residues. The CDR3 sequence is CASSVYGDRGVGTEAFF. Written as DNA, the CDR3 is TGTGCCAGCAGCGTATACGGGGACAGGGGAGTCGGAACTGAAGCTTTCTTT. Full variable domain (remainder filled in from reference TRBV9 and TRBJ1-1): DSGVTQTPKHLITATGQRVTLRCSPRSGDLSVYWYQQSLDQGLQFLIQYYNGEERAKGNILERFSAQQFPDLHSELNLSSLELGDSALYFCASSVYGDRGVGTEAFFGQGTRLTVV.

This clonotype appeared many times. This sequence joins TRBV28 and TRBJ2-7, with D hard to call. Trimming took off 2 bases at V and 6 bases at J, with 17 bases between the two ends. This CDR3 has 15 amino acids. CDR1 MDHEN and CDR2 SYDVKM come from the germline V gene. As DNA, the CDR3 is TGTGCCAGCAGTTTAAAAAATGGGCTAGTCGGCGAGCAGTACTTC. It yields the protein CASSLKNGLVGEQYF.